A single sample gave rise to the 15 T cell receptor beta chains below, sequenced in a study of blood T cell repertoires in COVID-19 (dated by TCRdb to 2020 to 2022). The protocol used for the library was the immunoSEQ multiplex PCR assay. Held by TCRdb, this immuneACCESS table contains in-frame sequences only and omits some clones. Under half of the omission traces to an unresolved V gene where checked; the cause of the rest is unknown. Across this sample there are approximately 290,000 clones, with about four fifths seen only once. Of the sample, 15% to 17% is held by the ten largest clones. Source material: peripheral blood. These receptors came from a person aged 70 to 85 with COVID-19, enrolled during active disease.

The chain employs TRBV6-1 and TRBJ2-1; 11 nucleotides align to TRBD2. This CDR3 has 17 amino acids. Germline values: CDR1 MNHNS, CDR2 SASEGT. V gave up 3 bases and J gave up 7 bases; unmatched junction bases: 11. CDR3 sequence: CASSEGRLAGGPNEQFF. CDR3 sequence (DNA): TGTGCCAGCAGTGAGGGTAGGTTAGCGGGAGGGCCGAATGAGCAGTTCTTC.

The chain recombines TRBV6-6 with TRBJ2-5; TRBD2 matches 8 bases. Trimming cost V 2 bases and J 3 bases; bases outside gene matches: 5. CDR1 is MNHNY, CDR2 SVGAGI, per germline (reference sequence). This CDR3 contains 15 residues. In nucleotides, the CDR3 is TGTGCCAGCAGTTACCACCTTAGCGGGGAAGAGACCCAGTACTTC. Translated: CASSYHLSGEETQYF.

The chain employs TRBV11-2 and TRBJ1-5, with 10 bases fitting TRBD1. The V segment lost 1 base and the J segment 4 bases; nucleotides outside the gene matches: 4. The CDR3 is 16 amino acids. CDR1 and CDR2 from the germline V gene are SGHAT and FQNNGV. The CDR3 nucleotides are TGTGCCAGCAGCTTAGGGGACAGGGGCGTGAATCAGCCCCAGCATTTT. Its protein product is CASSLGDRGVNQPQHF.

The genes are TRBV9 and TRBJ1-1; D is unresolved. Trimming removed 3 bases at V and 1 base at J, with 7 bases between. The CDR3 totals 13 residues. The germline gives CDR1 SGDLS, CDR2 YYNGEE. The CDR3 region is CASSGGANTEAFF. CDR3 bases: TGTGCCAGCAGCGGAGGAGCGAACACTGAAGCTTTCTTT.

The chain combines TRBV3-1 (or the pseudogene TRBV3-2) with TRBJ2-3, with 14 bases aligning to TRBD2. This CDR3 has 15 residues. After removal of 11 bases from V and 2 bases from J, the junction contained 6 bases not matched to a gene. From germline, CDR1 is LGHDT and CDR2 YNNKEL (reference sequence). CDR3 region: CAAGLAGGFTDTQYF. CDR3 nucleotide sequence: TGTGCCGCCGGACTAGCGGGGGGATTCACAGATACGCAGTATTTT.

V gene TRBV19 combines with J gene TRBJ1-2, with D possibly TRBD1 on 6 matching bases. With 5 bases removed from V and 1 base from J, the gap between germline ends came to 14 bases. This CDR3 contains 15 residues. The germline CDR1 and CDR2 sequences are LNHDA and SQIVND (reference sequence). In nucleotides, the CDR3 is TGTGCCAGTAGTGCAGGGGCAGGAAATAACTATGGCTACACCTTC. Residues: CASSAGAGNNYGYTF.

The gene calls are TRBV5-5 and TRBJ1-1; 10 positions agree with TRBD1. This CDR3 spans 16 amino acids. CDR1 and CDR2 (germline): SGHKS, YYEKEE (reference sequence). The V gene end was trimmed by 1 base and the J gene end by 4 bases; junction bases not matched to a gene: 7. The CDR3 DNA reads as TGTGCCAGCAGCTTGCATCCGGACAGGGGGAGCACTGAAGCTTTCTTT. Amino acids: CASSLHPDRGSTEAFF.

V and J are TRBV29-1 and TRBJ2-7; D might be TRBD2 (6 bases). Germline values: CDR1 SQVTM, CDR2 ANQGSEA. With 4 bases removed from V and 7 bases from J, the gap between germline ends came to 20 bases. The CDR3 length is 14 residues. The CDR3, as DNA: TGCAGCGTTGGGAGGGACCCCAACTCAGGGGAGCAGTACTTC. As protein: CSVGRDPNSGEQYF.

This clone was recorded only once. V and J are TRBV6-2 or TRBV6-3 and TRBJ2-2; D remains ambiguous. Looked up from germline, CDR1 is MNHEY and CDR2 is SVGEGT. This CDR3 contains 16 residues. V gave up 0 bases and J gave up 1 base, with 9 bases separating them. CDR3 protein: CASSYSSPENTGELFF. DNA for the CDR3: TGTGCCAGCAGTTACTCGAGTCCTGAGAACACCGGGGAGCTGTTTTTT.

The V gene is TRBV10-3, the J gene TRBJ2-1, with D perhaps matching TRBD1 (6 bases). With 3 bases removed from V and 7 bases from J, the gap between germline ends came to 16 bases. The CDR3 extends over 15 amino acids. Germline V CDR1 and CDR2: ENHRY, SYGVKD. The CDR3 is CAISDYGTKGNEQFF. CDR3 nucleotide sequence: TGTGCCATCAGTGATTATGGGACAAAAGGGAATGAGCAGTTCTTC.

CDR3 amino acids: CASSLIFGTGNSPLHF. Written as DNA, the CDR3 is TGTGCCAGCAGCTTGATCTTTGGGACAGGCAATTCACCCCTCCACTTT. The chain has TRBV7-2 and TRBJ1-6; the match to TRBD1 covers 8 bases. The V gene's germline CDR1 is SGHTA and CDR2 FQGNSA. This CDR3 region has 16 residues. The V gene end was trimmed by 3 bases and the J gene end by 7 bases; junction bases not matched to a gene: 8.

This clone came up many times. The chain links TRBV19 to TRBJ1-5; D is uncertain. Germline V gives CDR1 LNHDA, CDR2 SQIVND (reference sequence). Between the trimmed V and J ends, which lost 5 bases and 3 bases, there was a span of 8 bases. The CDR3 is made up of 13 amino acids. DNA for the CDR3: TGTGCCAGTAGTTGGGGAGTCAATCAGCCCCAGCATTTT. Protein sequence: CASSWGVNQPQHF.

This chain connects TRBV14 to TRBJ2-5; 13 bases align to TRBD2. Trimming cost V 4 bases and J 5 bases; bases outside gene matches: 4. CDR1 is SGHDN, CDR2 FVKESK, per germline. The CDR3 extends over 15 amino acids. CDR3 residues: CASSLGTSGKETQYF. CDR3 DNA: TGTGCCAGCAGCCTTGGGACTAGCGGGAAGGAGACCCAGTACTTC.

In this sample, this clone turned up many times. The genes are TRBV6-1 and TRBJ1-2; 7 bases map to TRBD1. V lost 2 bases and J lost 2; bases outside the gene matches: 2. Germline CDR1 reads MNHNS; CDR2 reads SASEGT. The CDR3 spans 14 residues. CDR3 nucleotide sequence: TGTGCCAGCAGTGAAAACAGGGGCAACTATGGCTACACCTTC. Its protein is CASSENRGNYGYTF.

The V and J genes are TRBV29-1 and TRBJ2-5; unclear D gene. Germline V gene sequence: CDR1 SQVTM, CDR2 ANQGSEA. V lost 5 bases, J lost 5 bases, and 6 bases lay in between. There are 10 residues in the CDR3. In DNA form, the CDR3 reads TGCAGCGTTTTTCGGGAGACCCAGTACTTC. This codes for CSVFRETQYF.